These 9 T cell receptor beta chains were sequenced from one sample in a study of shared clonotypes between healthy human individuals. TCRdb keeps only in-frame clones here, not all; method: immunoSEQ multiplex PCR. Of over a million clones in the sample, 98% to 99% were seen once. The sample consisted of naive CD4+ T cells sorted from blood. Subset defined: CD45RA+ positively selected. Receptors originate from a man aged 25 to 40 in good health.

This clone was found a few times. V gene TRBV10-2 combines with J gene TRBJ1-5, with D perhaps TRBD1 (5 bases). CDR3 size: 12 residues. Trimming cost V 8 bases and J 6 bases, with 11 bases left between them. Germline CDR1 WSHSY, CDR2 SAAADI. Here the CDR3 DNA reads TGCGCCAGCGGGCAGGGACTTCAGCCCCAGCATTTT. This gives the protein CASGQGLQPQHF.

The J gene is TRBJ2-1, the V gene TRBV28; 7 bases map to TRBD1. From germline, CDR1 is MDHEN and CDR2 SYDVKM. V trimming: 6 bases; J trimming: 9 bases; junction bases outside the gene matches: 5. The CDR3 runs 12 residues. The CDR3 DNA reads TGTGCCAGCAGAGAGGGGGCGCTTGAGCAGTTCTTC. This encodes CASREGALEQFF.

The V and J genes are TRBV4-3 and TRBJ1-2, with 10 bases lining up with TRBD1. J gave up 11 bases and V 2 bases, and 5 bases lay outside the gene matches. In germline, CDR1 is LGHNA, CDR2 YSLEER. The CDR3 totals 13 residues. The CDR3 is CASSQPGTGVYTF. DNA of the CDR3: TGCGCCAGCAGCCAACCCGGGACAGGGGTTTACACCTTC.

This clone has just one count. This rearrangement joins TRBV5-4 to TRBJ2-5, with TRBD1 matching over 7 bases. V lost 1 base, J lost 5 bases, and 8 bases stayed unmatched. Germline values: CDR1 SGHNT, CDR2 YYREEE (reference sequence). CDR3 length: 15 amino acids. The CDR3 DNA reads TGTGCCAGCAGCTTGAAGACAGGGTCGGTCGAGACCCAGTACTTC. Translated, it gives CASSLKTGSVETQYF.

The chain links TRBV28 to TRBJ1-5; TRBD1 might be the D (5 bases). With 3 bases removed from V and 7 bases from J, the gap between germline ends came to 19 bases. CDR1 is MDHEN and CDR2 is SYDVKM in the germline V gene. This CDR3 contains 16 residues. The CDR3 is CASSLSVRGRGQPQHF. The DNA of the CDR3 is TGTGCCAGCAGTTTGAGCGTAAGGGGCCGGGGGCAGCCCCAGCATTTT.

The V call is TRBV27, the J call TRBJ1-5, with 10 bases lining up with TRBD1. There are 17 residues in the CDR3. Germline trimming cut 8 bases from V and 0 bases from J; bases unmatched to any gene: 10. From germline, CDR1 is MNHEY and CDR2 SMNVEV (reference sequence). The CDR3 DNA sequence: TGTGCCAGCGCTCGACGTGGGACAGGGGATAGCAATCAGCCCCAGCATTTT. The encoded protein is CASARRGTGDSNQPQHF.

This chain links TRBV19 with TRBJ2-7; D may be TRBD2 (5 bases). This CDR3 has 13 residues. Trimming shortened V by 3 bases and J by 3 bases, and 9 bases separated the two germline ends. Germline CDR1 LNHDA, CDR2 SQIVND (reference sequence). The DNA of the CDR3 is TGTGCCAGTAGTATGAGCGGAAACTACGAGCAGTACTTC. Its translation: CASSMSGNYEQYF.

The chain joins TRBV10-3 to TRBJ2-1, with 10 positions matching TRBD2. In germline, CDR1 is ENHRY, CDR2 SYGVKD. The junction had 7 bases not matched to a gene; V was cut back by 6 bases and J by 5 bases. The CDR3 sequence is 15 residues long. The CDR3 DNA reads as TGTGCCATCAGCGCACTAGCGGGGAGGGACAATGAGCAGTTCTTC. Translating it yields CAISALAGRDNEQFF.

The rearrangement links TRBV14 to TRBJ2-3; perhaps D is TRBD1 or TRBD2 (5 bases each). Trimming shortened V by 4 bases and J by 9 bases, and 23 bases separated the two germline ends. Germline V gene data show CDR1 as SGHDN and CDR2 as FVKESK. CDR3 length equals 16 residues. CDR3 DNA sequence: TGTGCCAGCAGCCGCTCATCCGGGACGAGGAAAAAGACGCAGTATTTT. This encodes CASSRSSGTRKKTQYF.